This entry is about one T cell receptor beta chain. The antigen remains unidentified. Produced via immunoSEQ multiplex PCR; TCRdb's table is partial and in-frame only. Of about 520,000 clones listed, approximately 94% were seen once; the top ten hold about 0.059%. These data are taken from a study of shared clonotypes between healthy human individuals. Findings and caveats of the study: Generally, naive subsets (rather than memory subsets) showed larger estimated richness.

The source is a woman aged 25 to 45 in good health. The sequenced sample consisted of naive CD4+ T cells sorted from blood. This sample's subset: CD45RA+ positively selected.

The CDR3 DNA sequence: TGTGCCATCAGTGAGTCTATTCCGGGAGCGAGCACAGATACGCAGTATTTT. This encodes CAISESIPGASTDTQYF. The chain joins TRBV10-3 to TRBJ2-3, with D tentatively TRBD2 (6 bases). Trimming stripped 0 bases from V and 0 bases from J, with 13 bases between. CDR1 is ENHRY and CDR2 is SYGVKD in the germline V gene. This CDR3 has 17 amino acids.